The 9 T cell receptor beta chains below come from one sample, sequenced in a study of blood T cell repertoires in COVID-19. The table came from immunoSEQ multiplex PCR; TCRdb's copy has only in-frame clones and leaves some out. This table has roughly 250,000 clones, approximately 85% appearing once. Sequencing was performed on peripheral blood. Receptors were obtained from a human donor with COVID-19, enrolled during active disease. The donor label of this sample is uncertain.

The rearrangement links TRBV19 to TRBJ1-5; 9 positions agree with TRBD1. Germline CDR1 LNHDA, CDR2 SQIVND (reference sequence). The CDR3 totals 12 residues. With 6 bases clipped from V and 8 bases from J, the junction kept 2 bases outside the gene matches. This CDR3 is CASRDRGEPQHF. Here the CDR3 DNA reads TGTGCCAGTAGGGACAGGGGCGAGCCCCAGCATTTT.

The chain has TRBV5-1 and TRBJ2-3; no reliable D call. CDR1 is SGHRS, CDR2 YFSETQ, per germline. The CDR3 contains 11 residues. The germline V and J ends were trimmed by 5 bases and 3 bases, with 4 bases remaining between them. The CDR3 region is CASSSTDTQYF. CDR3 nucleotide sequence: TGCGCCAGCAGTAGTACAGATACGCAGTATTTT.

This chain joins TRBV25-1 and TRBJ1-6; 7 nucleotides line up with TRBD1. The germline V gene has CDR1 MGHDK and CDR2 SYGVNS. The CDR3 loop spans 15 amino acids. J was trimmed by 3 bases and V by 9 bases; bases with no gene match: 8. The CDR3 region is CARQGQYLYNSPLHF. Here the CDR3 DNA reads TGTGCCAGACAGGGACAGTATCTCTATAATTCACCCCTCCACTTT.

On this clone itself: One end of the junction does not line up with germline, which may come from a read error. The chain carries TRBV5-6 and TRBJ1-5, with TRBD1 matching 10 bases. The CDR3 totals 16 residues. Germline CDR1 reads SGHDT; CDR2 reads YYEEEE. For the CDR3, the DNA is TGTGCCAGAAGCTACGGGACAGGGGACAAGGATCAGCCCCAGCATTTT. Its translation is CARSYGTGDKDQPQHF.

V is TRBV19 and J is TRBJ1-5; TRBD1 might be the D (5 bases). Deletions cut 8 bases from V and 0 bases from J, with 14 bases between. Per the germline V gene, CDR1 is LNHDA and CDR2 is SQIVND (reference sequence). The length of the CDR3 is 15 residues. DNA of the CDR3: TGTGCCAGTTTGAGGTCAGGGTATAGCAATCAGCCCCAGCATTTT. This sequence encodes CASLRSGYSNQPQHF.

The chain is built from TRBV7-3 and TRBJ2-7, with 7 bases fitting TRBD1. This CDR3 is 13 amino acids long. CDR1 SGHTA and CDR2 FQGTGA come from the germline V gene. Trimming at V came to 3 bases and at J to 6 bases, leaving 5 bases not matched to a gene. CDR3 residues: CASSFNRGFEQYF. Here the CDR3 DNA reads TGTGCCAGCAGCTTCAACAGGGGCTTCGAGCAGTACTTC.

J is TRBJ2-5 and V is TRBV9; 8 nucleotides align to TRBD2. Germline CDR1 SGDLS, CDR2 YYNGEE. The CDR3 sequence is 15 residues long. V lost 1 base to trimming and J lost 5 bases; unmatched junction nucleotides: 7. In nucleotides, the CDR3 is TGTGCCAGCAGCGTACGAGCGGGAGATAGGGAGACCCAGTACTTC. It is translated as CASSVRAGDRETQYF.

In nucleotides, the CDR3 is TGTGCCAGCAGTACGACAGGCCCTTTGCCCCAGCATTTT. Its translation: CASSTTGPLPQHF. The V call is TRBV28, the J call TRBJ1-5, with D perhaps TRBD1 (6 bases). Deletions cut 5 bases from V and 9 bases from J, with 14 bases between. Germline CDR1 and CDR2: MDHEN and SYDVKM. The CDR3 is 13 amino acids.

This chain links TRBV10-3 with TRBJ2-2, with 8 nucleotides matching TRBD1. The CDR3 extends over 14 amino acids. From germline, CDR1 is ENHRY and CDR2 SYGVKD. Unmatched junction bases numbered 2, after V lost 7 bases and J lost 1 base. The CDR3 DNA is TGTGCCATCAAAGGACAGGGGAACACCGGGGAGCTGTTTTTT. Translation gives CAIKGQGNTGELFF.